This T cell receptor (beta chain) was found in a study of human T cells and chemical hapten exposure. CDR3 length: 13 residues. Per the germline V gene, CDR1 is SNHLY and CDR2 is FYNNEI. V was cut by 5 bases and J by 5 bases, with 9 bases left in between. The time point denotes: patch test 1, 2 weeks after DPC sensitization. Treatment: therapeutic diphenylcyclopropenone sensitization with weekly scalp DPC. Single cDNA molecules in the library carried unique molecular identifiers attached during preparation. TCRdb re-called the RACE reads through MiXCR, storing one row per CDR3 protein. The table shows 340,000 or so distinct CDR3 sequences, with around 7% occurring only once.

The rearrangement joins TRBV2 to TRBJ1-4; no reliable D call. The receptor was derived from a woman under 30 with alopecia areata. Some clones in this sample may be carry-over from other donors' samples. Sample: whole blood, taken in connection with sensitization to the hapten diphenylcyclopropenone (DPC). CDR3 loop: CASSIRPNEKLFF. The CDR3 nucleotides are TGTGCCAGCAGTATCAGGCCGAATGAAAAACTGTTTTTT.